A single sample is the source of the 29 T cell receptor beta chains below, sequenced in a study of blood T cell repertoires in COVID-19. The table came from immunoSEQ multiplex PCR; TCRdb's copy has only in-frame clones and leaves some out. Of 400,000 to 550,000 clones listed, roughly 87% are singletons. The sequencing sample was made of PBMCs or T cells enriched from blood (not recorded which). These receptors all come from a woman in her late teens or twenties with acute COVID-19.

This rearrangement joins TRBV28 to TRBJ2-1, with a possible D match to TRBD1 (6 bases). The V gene's germline CDR1 is MDHEN and CDR2 SYDVKM. Trimming left V 10 bases short and J 5 bases short, with 12 bases between. The CDR3 contains 12 residues. The DNA of the CDR3 is TGTGCCACCTCTTCAGGGGACAATGAGCAGTTCTTC. It translates to CATSSGDNEQFF.

The chain recombines TRBV7-6 with TRBJ2-3; 9 bases map to TRBD2. V shed 3 bases and J 2 bases; nucleotides not matched to a gene: 6. Germline values: CDR1 SGHVS, CDR2 FNYEAQ. This CDR3 has 16 amino acids. CDR3 in amino acids: CASSLSGGLSTDTQYF. As DNA, the CDR3 is TGTGCCAGCAGCTTGAGCGGGGGGCTCTCCACAGATACGCAGTATTTT.

The chain joins TRBV27 to TRBJ1-2, with 7 positions matching TRBD1. The CDR3 sequence is 15 residues long. Germline CDR1 MNHEY, CDR2 SMNVEV (reference sequence). Unmatched junction bases numbered 5, after V lost 0 bases and J lost 4 bases. DNA for the CDR3: TGTGCCAGCAGTTTATCGAAGGGGACAGTCTATGGCTACACCTTC. Translation: CASSLSKGTVYGYTF.

The rearrangement joins TRBV19 to TRBJ1-2, with D perhaps matching TRBD1 (5 bases). V gave up 3 bases and J gave up 2 bases, with 13 bases separating them. The CDR3 contains 15 residues. Germline V gene lookup returns CDR1 LNHDA and CDR2 SQIVND (reference sequence). The CDR3 here is CASSIKAGNNYGYTF. The DNA for the CDR3 is TGTGCCAGTAGTATTAAGGCAGGGAACAACTATGGCTACACCTTC.

This clone was counted ten times or more. The chain uses TRBV7-8 and TRBJ2-5; 8 bases map to TRBD1. Trimming at V came to 5 bases and at J to 5 bases, leaving 4 bases not matched to a gene. Germline V gene lookup returns CDR1 SGHVS and CDR2 FQNEAQ. This CDR3 is built from 13 residues. DNA of the CDR3: TGTGCCAGCAGCATAGGACAGGGTGAGACCCAGTACTTC. Protein sequence: CASSIGQGETQYF.

This clone was observed once. The V gene is TRBV4-1, the J gene TRBJ2-7, with TRBD2 matching over 7 bases. The V segment lost 3 bases and the J segment 3 bases; nucleotides outside the gene matches: 2. This CDR3 region has 13 residues. Germline lookup yields CDR1 MGHRA and CDR2 YSYEKL. CDR3 region: CASSQGLRYEQYF. As DNA, the CDR3 is TGCGCCAGCAGCCAGGGACTACGCTACGAGCAGTACTTC.

In regard to this clone: Other DNA sequences within the sample encode an identical CDR3. The chain uses TRBV11-2 and TRBJ1-3; D is ambiguous. Between the trimmed V and J ends, which lost 8 bases and 0 bases, there was a span of 8 bases. CDR1 is SGHAT and CDR2 is FQNNGV in the germline V gene. This CDR3 is 13 amino acids long. CDR3 DNA: TGTGCCAGCTCGTCTTTCTCTGGAAACACCATATATTTT. This gives the protein CASSSFSGNTIYF.

This sequence joins TRBV3-1 (or the pseudogene TRBV3-2) and TRBJ2-1; D gene ambiguous. This CDR3 region has 15 residues. V shed 1 base and J shed 7 bases, with 14 bases lying between them. The germline V gene encodes CDR1 LGHDT and CDR2 YNNKEL (reference sequence). The CDR3 here is CASSQGPSQRNEQFF. The CDR3 DNA is TGTGCCAGCAGCCAAGGGCCTTCCCAGCGTAATGAGCAGTTCTTC.

This clone was picked up one time. The chain employs TRBV11-2 and TRBJ1-5, with TRBD1 matching 11 bases. The CDR3 runs to 15 residues. With V trimmed by 0 bases and J by 7 bases, 2 bases remained unmatched. Germline values: CDR1 SGHAT, CDR2 FQNNGV. In DNA form, the CDR3 reads TGTGCCAGCAGCTTAGAGGGGACAGGGGGACAGCCCCAGCATTTT. Amino acid sequence: CASSLEGTGGQPQHF.

This clone was observed a few times. The chain carries TRBV7-2 and TRBJ2-3, with 8 bases identical to TRBD2. This CDR3 spans 16 amino acids. CDR1 SGHTA and CDR2 FQGNSA come from the germline V gene. V shed 2 bases, J shed 6 bases, and the junction held 10 bases outside the gene matches. The CDR3 DNA is TGTGCCAGCAGCTTACTTTTGCGGGAGGCCTATGATACGCAGTATTTT. Its translation is CASSLLLREAYDTQYF.

The V call is TRBV5-1, the J call TRBJ1-4; D is perhaps TRBD1 (6 bases). The CDR3 has 14 residues. V was cut by 1 base and J by 5 bases, with 9 bases left in between. In germline, CDR1 is SGHRS, CDR2 YFSETQ. The CDR3 sequence is CASSLPGVNEKLFF. The CDR3 bases are TGCGCCAGCAGCTTGCCAGGGGTGAATGAAAAACTGTTTTTT.

The chain couples TRBV7-3 to TRBJ1-1; D possibly corresponds to TRBD1 (5 bases). This CDR3 contains 13 residues. V lost 2 bases to trimming and J lost 8 bases, with 12 bases between them. Per germline, CDR1 SGHTA and CDR2 FQGTGA. CDR3 sequence (DNA): TGTGCCAGCAGCTTAGGTTTCAGGGCAGAAGCTTTCTTT. Amino acids: CASSLGFRAEAFF.

The chain combines TRBV28 with TRBJ1-1; the D gene is possibly TRBD1 (5 bases). Trimming took off 5 bases at V and 3 bases at J, with 16 bases between the two ends. This CDR3 contains 15 residues. The germline V gene has CDR1 MDHEN and CDR2 SYDVKM. The CDR3 reads CASSLGDTDHTEAFF. DNA of the CDR3: TGTGCCAGCAGTCTAGGGGATACTGATCACACTGAAGCTTTCTTT.

In this sample, this clone turned up once. The chain carries TRBV19 and TRBJ2-3; 10 bases are shared with TRBD2. From germline, CDR1 is LNHDA and CDR2 SQIVND (reference sequence). The V segment lost 5 bases and the J segment 2 bases; nucleotides outside the gene matches: 4. This CDR3 has 15 residues. CDR3 loop: CASSPAGGITDTQYF. The CDR3 nucleotides read TGTGCCAGTAGTCCAGCGGGGGGGATCACAGATACGCAGTATTTT.

V usage is TRBV28 and J usage is TRBJ1-5; D unclear. V was cut by 4 bases and J by 5 bases, with 15 bases left in between. Germline V lookup: CDR1 MDHEN, CDR2 SYDVKM. This CDR3 is built from 15 residues. The CDR3 here is CASSSSRVLDQPQHF. For the CDR3, the DNA is TGTGCCAGCAGTTCAAGCCGGGTCCTAGATCAGCCCCAGCATTTT. Full variable domain (outside the CDR3, taken from reference TRBV28 and TRBJ1-5): DVKVTQSSRYLVKRTGEKVFLECVQDMDHENMFWYRQDPGLGLRLIYFSYDVKMKEKGDIPEGYSVSREKKERFSLILESASTNQTSMYLCASSSSRVLDQPQHFGDGTRLSIL.

CDR3 coding DNA: TGTGCCAGCAGCGTTACAGGGACCACTAATGAAAAACTGTTTTTT. The encoded protein is CASSVTGTTNEKLFF. This rearrangement joins TRBV7-8 to TRBJ1-4; perhaps TRBD1 as D (6 bases). Germline assignment: CDR1 SGHVS and CDR2 FQNEAQ. The CDR3 length is 15 residues. The V end lost 5 bases, the J end lost 2 bases, and 12 bases lay between the germline ends.

The chain uses TRBV27 and TRBJ2-2; 8 nucleotides align to TRBD2. Germline assignment: CDR1 MNHEY and CDR2 SMNVEV (reference sequence). The CDR3 is 13 residues long. With 6 bases clipped from V and 6 bases from J, the junction kept 3 bases outside the gene matches. CDR3 in amino acids: CASRTGGPGELFF. Here the CDR3 DNA reads TGTGCCAGCAGAACGGGAGGGCCCGGGGAGCTGTTTTTT.

This chain joins TRBV7-2 and TRBJ1-5; weak D call: TRBD1 (5 bases). Germline V gene lookup returns CDR1 SGHTA and CDR2 FQGNSA. Deletions cut 5 bases from V and 1 base from J, with 9 bases between. This CDR3 has 14 residues. The CDR3 region has the DNA TGTGCCAGCAGCCCTAACAGGAGCAATCAGCCCCAGCATTTT. It is translated as CASSPNRSNQPQHF.

This clone was picked up a small number of times. The chain is built from TRBV28 and TRBJ1-4; D might be TRBD1 (6 bases). The CDR3 has 16 amino acids. V shed 6 bases and J shed 2 bases, with 16 bases lying between them. Germline V lookup: CDR1 MDHEN, CDR2 SYDVKM. Here the CDR3 DNA reads TGTGCCAGCAGCCCGCCCAGGGGCGCGACTAATGAAAAACTGTTTTTT. The encoded protein is CASSPPRGATNEKLFF. Using reference TRBV28 and TRBJ1-4 for the parts outside the CDR3, the full variable domain is DVKVTQSSRYLVKRTGEKVFLECVQDMDHENMFWYRQDPGLGLRLIYFSYDVKMKEKGDIPEGYSVSREKKERFSLILESASTNQTSMYLCASSPPRGATNEKLFFGSGTQLSVL.

The chain employs TRBV7-8 and TRBJ2-7; the D gene is possibly TRBD1 (6 bases). V dropped 5 bases and J dropped 5 bases, with 16 bases sitting between them. Germline CDR1 is SGHVS and CDR2 is FQNEAQ. The CDR3 consists of 14 residues. CDR3 region: CASSTPGTSNEQYF. The DNA for the CDR3 is TGTGCCAGCAGCACACCCGGGACAAGTAACGAGCAGTACTTC.

The chain recombines TRBV28 with TRBJ2-7, with 7 bases identical to TRBD1. Trimming cost V 1 base and J 3 bases; bases outside gene matches: 9. CDR3 length equals 16 residues. CDR1 is MDHEN, CDR2 SYDVKM, per germline. The CDR3 reads CASSLYSKGASYEQYF. Here the CDR3 DNA reads TGTGCCAGCAGTTTATATTCGAAGGGGGCGAGCTACGAGCAGTACTTC.

The J gene is TRBJ1-2, the V gene TRBV10-3; 8 bases agree with TRBD1. V shed 8 bases, J shed 1 base, and the junction held 12 bases outside the gene matches. Germline V gene sequence: CDR1 ENHRY, CDR2 SYGVKD. The length of the CDR3 is 16 residues. The CDR3 nucleotides read TGTGCCATCCCCGGCAGGGGGCCTAGGGGTAACTATGGCTACACCTTC. It yields the protein CAIPGRGPRGNYGYTF.

The rearrangement uses TRBV4-1 and TRBJ1-4; D is uncertain. Trimming took off 1 base at V and 0 bases at J, with 9 bases between the two ends. The CDR3 covers 16 residues. CDR1 is MGHRA, CDR2 YSYEKL, per germline. CDR3 loop: CASSQGQATTNEKLFF. CDR3 sequence (DNA): TGCGCCAGCAGCCAAGGGCAGGCCACAACTAATGAAAAACTGTTTTTT.

The chain employs TRBV7-8 and TRBJ2-1; D call uncertain. V lost 5 bases, J lost 3 bases, and 11 bases lay in between. The germline gives CDR1 SGHVS, CDR2 FQNEAQ. The CDR3 is 14 residues long. CDR3 in DNA: TGTGCCAGCAGCCCGAAAAGCGACTACAATGAGCAGTTCTTC. Its translation: CASSPKSDYNEQFF.

The V gene is TRBV18, the J gene TRBJ1-1; D gene unclear. The CDR3 runs to 15 residues. Germline V lookup: CDR1 KGHSH, CDR2 LQKENI. V was pared by 0 bases and J by 2 bases, with 10 bases between. CDR3 protein: CASSPPSGANTEAFF. The CDR3 DNA sequence: TGTGCCAGCTCACCACCGAGCGGTGCTAACACTGAAGCTTTCTTT.

The chain is built from TRBV20-1 and TRBJ1-1; D ambiguous. The germline CDR1 and CDR2 sequences are DFQATT and SNEGSKA (reference sequence). There are 15 residues in the CDR3. Trimming cost V 3 bases and J 1 base, with 15 bases left between them. CDR3: CSASLIDTQNTEAFF. In nucleotides, the CDR3 is TGCAGTGCTAGTCTCATAGACACACAGAACACTGAAGCTTTCTTT.

This clone was detected only once. The chain carries TRBV6-2 or TRBV6-3 and TRBJ2-5, with 7 bases lining up with TRBD1. CDR1 and CDR2 (germline): MNHEY, SVGEGT. The CDR3 covers 14 residues. After removal of 5 bases from V and 5 bases from J, the junction contained 8 bases not matched to a gene. CDR3: CASSKKQGSETQYF. The CDR3 DNA is TGTGCCAGCAGTAAAAAACAGGGGTCCGAGACCCAGTACTTC.

The chain uses TRBV4-3 and TRBJ2-1; D perhaps matches TRBD2 (5 bases). The germline V gene encodes CDR1 LGHNA and CDR2 YSLEER. Trimming took 1 base from V and 1 from J, leaving 11 bases between them. The CDR3 is 16 residues long. The CDR3 spells CASSQGHGISYNEQFF. DNA for the CDR3: TGCGCCAGCAGCCAAGGGCACGGGATTTCCTACAATGAGCAGTTCTTC.

The gene calls are TRBV7-6 and TRBJ1-2, with 9 bases fitting TRBD1. The CDR3 length is 14 residues. With 5 bases clipped from V and 5 bases from J, the junction kept 6 bases outside the gene matches. From germline, CDR1 is SGHVS and CDR2 FNYEAQ. The CDR3 protein is CASSASGTGYGYTF. The CDR3 DNA is TGTGCCAGCAGCGCGTCCGGGACAGGGTATGGCTACACCTTC.